This T cell receptor beta chain was captured in a study of T cell responses to AZD1222 COVID-19 vaccine. Germline V lookup: CDR1 SGHKS, CDR2 YYEKEE (reference sequence). Trimming took 0 bases from V and 2 from J, leaving 12 bases between them. This CDR3 is built from 16 residues. Clones were read by immunoSEQ multiplex PCR, and TCRdb kept only the in-frame ones, dropping some. The repertoire holds approximately 200,000 clones, with 80% to 95% as singletons. J is TRBJ2-1 and V is TRBV5-5; D remains ambiguous. The sequencing used peripheral blood, collected 28 days after the second AZD1222 dose. This TCR was sampled from an adult who received the AZD1222 COVID-19 vaccine. CDR3 coding DNA: TGTGCCAGCAGCTTGGATCCACAGATAACCTACAATGAGCAGTTCTTC. This encodes CASSLDPQITYNEQFF.